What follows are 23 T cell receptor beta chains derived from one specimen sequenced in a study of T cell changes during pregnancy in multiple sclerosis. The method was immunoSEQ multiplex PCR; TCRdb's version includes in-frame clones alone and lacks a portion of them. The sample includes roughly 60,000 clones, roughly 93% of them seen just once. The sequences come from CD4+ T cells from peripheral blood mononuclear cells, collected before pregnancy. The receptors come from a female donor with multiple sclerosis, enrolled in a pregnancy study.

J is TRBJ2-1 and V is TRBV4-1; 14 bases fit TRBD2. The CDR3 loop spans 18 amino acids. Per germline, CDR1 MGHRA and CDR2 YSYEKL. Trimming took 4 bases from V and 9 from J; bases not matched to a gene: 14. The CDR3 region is CASSRPFPGLAGVSEQFF. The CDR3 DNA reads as TGCGCCAGCAGCCGACCTTTCCCGGGACTAGCGGGAGTTAGTGAGCAGTTCTTC.

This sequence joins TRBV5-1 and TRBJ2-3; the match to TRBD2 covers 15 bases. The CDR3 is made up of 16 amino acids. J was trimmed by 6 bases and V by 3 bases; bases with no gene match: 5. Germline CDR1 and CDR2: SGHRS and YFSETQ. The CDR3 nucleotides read TGCGCCAGCAGCTCGGGACTAGCGGGAGGCCCCGATACGCAGTATTTT. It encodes CASSSGLAGGPDTQYF. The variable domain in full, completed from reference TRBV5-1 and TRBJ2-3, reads KAGVTQTPRYLIKTRGQQVTLSCSPISGHRSVSWYQQTPGQGLQFLFEYFSETQRNKGNFPGRFSGRQFSNSRSEMNVSTLELGDSALYLCASSSGLAGGPDTQYFGPGTRLTVL.

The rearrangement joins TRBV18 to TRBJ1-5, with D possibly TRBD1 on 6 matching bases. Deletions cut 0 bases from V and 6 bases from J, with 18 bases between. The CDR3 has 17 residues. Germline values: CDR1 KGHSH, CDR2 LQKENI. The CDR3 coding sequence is TGTGCCAGCTCACCACCGGCCACACCGGGGGGCGGTCAGCCCCAGCATTTT. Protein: CASSPPATPGGGQPQHF.

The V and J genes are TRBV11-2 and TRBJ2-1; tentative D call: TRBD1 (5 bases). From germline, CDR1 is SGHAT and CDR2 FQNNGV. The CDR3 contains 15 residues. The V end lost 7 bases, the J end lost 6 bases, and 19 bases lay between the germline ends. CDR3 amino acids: CASTVGDLLSNEQFF. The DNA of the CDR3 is TGTGCCAGCACTGTAGGGGATTTACTATCCAATGAGCAGTTCTTC.

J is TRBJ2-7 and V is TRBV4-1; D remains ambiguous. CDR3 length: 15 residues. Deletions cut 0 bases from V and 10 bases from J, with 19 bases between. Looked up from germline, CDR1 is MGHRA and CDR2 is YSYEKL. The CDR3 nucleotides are TGCGCCAGCAGCCAAGAGGAGAGAGTTGACCGCGGTCAGTACTTC. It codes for CASSQEERVDRGQYF.

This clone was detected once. CDR3 in amino acids: CASRVVTSGNTIYF. CDR3 coding DNA: TGTGCCAGCAGAGTAGTCACTTCTGGAAACACCATATATTTT. V gene TRBV6-1 combines with J gene TRBJ1-3; no firm D call. CDR1 is MNHNS, CDR2 SASEGT, per germline. The CDR3 runs to 14 residues. V gave up 6 bases and J gave up 1 base, with 10 bases separating them.

The CDR3 spells CASSDYLWGYTF. The CDR3 nucleotides are TGTGCCAGCAGCGACTATTTGTGGGGCTACACCTTC. The chain is built from TRBV9 and TRBJ1-2; no definite D call. The CDR3 sequence is 12 residues long. Per germline, CDR1 SGDLS and CDR2 YYNGEE. V was trimmed by 3 bases and J by 8 bases, leaving 11 bases between them.

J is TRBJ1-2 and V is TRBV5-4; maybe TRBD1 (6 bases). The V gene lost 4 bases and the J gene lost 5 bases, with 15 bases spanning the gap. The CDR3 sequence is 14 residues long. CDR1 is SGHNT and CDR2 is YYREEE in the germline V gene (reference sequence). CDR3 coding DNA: TGTGCCAGCAGCACCGGGACAAGGGCATATGGCTACACCTTC. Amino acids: CASSTGTRAYGYTF. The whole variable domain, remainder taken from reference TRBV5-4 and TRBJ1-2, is ETGVTQSPTHLIKTRGQQVTLRCSSQSGHNTVSWYQQALGQGPQFIFQYYREEENGRGNFPPRFSGLQFPNYSSELNVNALELDDSALYLCASSTGTRAYGYTFGSGTRLTVV.

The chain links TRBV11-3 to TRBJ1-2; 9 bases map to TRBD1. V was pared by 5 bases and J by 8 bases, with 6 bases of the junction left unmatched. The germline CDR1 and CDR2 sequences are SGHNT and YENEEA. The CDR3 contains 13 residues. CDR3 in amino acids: CASSQDRGGGYTF. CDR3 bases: TGTGCCAGCAGCCAGGACAGGGGAGGAGGCTACACCTTC.

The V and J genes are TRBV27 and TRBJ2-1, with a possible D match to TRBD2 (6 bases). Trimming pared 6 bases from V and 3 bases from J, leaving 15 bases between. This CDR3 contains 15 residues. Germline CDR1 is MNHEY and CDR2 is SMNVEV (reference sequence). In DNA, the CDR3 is TGTGCCAGCAGATCAGTTGGAGGGCTCTACAATGAGCAGTTCTTC. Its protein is CASRSVGGLYNEQFF.

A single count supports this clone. CDR3 DNA: TGCGCCAGCAGCCGAGGAGGCGGCGGGGGAGGGACCCAGTACTTC. Translating gives CASSRGGGGGGTQYF. V and J are TRBV4-3 and TRBJ2-5, with TRBD2 matching 7 bases. After removal of 4 bases from V and 7 bases from J, the junction contained 12 bases not matched to a gene. Germline CDR1 and CDR2: LGHNA and YSLEER. The CDR3 has 15 residues.

CDR3: CASSPGAYTGELFF. The CDR3 bases are TGTGCCAGCAGCCCCGGAGCTTACACCGGGGAGCTGTTTTTT. The genes are TRBV9 and TRBJ2-2; D ambiguous. The CDR3 loop spans 14 amino acids. The germline V gene has CDR1 SGDLS and CDR2 YYNGEE. Trimming shortened V by 4 bases and J by 3 bases, and 10 bases separated the two germline ends.

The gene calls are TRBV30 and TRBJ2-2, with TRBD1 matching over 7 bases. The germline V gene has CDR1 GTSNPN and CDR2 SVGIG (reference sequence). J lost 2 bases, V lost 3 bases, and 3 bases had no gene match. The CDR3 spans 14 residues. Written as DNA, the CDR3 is TGTGCCTGGAGGAACAGGGGAAACACCGGGGAGCTGTTTTTT. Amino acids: CAWRNRGNTGELFF.

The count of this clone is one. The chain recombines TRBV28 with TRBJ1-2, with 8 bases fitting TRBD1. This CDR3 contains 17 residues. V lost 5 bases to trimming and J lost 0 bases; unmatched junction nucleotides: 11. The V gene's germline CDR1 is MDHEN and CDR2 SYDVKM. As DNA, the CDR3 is TGTGCCAGCAGTCCGGGAGGAAGACAGGGGACTAACTATGGCTACACCTTC. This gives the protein CASSPGGRQGTNYGYTF.

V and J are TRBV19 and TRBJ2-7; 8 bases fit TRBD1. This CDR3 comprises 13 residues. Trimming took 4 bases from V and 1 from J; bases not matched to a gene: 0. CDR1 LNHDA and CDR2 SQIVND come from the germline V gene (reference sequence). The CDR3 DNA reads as TGTGCCAGTAGTAACAGGGGGTCCTACGAGCAGTACTTC. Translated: CASSNRGSYEQYF.

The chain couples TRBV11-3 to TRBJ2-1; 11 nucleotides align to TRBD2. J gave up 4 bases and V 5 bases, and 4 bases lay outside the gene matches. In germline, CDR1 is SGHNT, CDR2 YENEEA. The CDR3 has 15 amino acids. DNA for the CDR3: TGTGCCAGCAGCGTGACTAGCGGGACTTACAATGAGCAGTTCTTC. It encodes CASSVTSGTYNEQFF. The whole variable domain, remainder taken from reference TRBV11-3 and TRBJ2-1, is EAGVVQSPRYKIIEKKQPVAFWCNPISGHNTLYWYLQNLGQGPELLIRYENEEAVDDSQLPKDRFSAERLKGVDSTLKIQPAELGDSAVYLCASSVTSGTYNEQFFGPGTRLTVL.

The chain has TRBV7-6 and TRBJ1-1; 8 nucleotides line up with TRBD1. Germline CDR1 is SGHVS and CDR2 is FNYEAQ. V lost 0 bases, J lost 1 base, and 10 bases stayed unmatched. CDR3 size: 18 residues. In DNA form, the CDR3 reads TGTGCCAGCAGCTTAGCATTAAGGAGACAGGGGACGAACACTGAAGCTTTCTTT. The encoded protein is CASSLALRRQGTNTEAFF.

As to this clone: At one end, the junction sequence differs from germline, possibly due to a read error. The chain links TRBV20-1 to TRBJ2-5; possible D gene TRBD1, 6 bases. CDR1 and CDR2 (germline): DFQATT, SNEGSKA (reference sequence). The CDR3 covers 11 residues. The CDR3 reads CGYGRGETQYF. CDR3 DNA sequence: TGTGGTTATGGTAGGGGGGAGACCCAGTACTTC.

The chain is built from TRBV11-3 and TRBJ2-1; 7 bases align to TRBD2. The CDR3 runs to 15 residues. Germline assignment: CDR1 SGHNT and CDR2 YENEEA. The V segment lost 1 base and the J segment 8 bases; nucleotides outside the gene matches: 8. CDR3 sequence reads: CASSLAGGSPHEQFF. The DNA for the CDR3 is TGTGCCAGCAGCTTAGCTGGCGGGAGCCCCCATGAGCAGTTCTTC.

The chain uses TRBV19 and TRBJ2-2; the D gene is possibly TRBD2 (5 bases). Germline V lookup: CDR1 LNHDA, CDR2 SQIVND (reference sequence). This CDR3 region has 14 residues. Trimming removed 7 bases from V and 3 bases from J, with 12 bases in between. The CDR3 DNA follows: TGTGCCAGTAATACCGGGGTGGACACCGGGGAGCTGTTTTTT. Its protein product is CASNTGVDTGELFF.

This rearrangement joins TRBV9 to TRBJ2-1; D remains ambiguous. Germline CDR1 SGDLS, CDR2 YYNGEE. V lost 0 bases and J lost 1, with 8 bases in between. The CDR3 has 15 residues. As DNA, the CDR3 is TGTGCCAGCAGCGTAGGACTGGAGTCCTACAATGAGCAGTTCTTC. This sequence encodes CASSVGLESYNEQFF.

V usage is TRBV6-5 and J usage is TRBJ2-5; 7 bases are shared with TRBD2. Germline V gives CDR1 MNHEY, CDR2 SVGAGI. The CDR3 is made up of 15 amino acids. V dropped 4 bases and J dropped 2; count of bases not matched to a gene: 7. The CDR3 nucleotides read TGTGCCAGCAGTTTGGCGGGAGCAAGACAAGAGACCCAGTACTTC. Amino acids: CASSLAGARQETQYF.

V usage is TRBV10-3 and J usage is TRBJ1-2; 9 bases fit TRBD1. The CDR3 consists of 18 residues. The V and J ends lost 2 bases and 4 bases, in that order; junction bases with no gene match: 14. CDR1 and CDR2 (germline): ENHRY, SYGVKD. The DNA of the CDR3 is TGTGCCATCAGTGAGCCCAAACAGGGGGCTGTTTATTCCTATGGCTACACCTTC. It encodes CAISEPKQGAVYSYGYTF.